The 25 T cell receptor beta chains below were found in one sample sequenced in a study of T cell clonality in common variable immunodeficiency. Points from the study as a whole: Common variable immunodeficiency TCR beta sequences reportedly had fewer deletions and N-nucleotide insertions.

Assay: immunoSEQ multiplex PCR; the TCRdb copy retains only in-frame clones and omits some. This sample carries around 15,000 clones and no singletons, and over 12% goes to the top ten. For these TCRs, the target antigens are not known. The sequenced sample was peripheral blood mononuclear cells. Every receptor here comes from a human donor with common variable immunodeficiency.

This clone has at least ten counts. The read halts 3 residues ahead of the CDR3 end, with the missing end drawn from the germline J gene. The chain is built from TRBV6-2 or TRBV6-3 and TRBJ2-2, with TRBD1 matching over 11 bases. Germline V lookup: CDR1 MNHEY, CDR2 SVGEGT. V was clipped by 7 bases and J by 4 bases; unmatched bases: 5. This CDR3 is built from 15 residues. CDR3 bases read: TGTGCCAGCAAGGGGACAGGGGGGAGCACCGGGGAG. Its translation: CASKGTGGSTGE. The complete CDR3 protein is CASKGTGGSTGELFF.

This clone has ten or more counts. The read falls 3 residues short of the CDR3 end, and the missing part is taken from the germline J gene. V is TRBV29-1 and J is TRBJ1-2, with D possibly matching TRBD1 (5 bases). V was pared by 4 bases and J by 0 bases, with 15 bases between. Per the germline V gene, CDR1 is SQVTM and CDR2 is ANQGSEA. This CDR3 has 15 amino acids. The CDR3 bases that were read are TGCAGCGTTGTTTTTCAGGGACTAGCTAACTATGGC. Protein product: CSVVFQGLANYG. The complete CDR3 protein is CSVVFQGLANYGYTF.

Relative to its sample, this clone is medium-sized. The read gets to within 3 residues of the CDR3 end, and the germline J gene fills in the rest. The rearrangement links TRBV29-1 to TRBJ2-1; D is uncertain. Germline-derived CDR1 and CDR2 are SQVTM and ANQGSEA. V was pared by 2 bases and J by 6 bases, with 8 bases between. The CDR3 runs 12 residues. The CDR3 here is CSVESTANEQFF. The sequenced part of the CDR3 DNA is TGCAGCGTTGAAAGTACAGCCAATGAG.

In regard to this clone: The CDR3 extends 3 residues past the end of the read, so its final part is completed from the germline J gene. The chain has TRBV7-9 and TRBJ1-5, with D possibly matching TRBD1 (6 bases). Trimming took off 1 base at V and 6 bases at J, with 10 bases between the two ends. The CDR3 is made up of 14 amino acids. CDR1 is SEHNR and CDR2 is FQNEAQ in the germline V gene (reference sequence). CDR3 protein: CASSLGQAVQPQHF. The DNA read from the CDR3 is TGTGCCAGCAGCTTAGGACAGGCTGTTCAGCCC.

The sample holds many counts of this clone. Coverage ceases 3 residues before the CDR3 finishes, and the germline J gene fills in the end. V gene TRBV19 combines with J gene TRBJ1-6; D call uncertain. Trimming pared 8 bases from V and 0 bases from J, leaving 17 bases between. CDR1 is LNHDA, CDR2 SQIVND, per germline (reference sequence). The CDR3 has 17 amino acids. CDR3 bases read: TGTGCCAGTCGAATCGGAGGCGGTAGCTCCTATAATTCACCC. Residues: CASRIGGGSSYNSP. The complete CDR3 protein is CASRIGGGSSYNSPLHF.

There are many counts of this clone. The observed sequence ends 3 residues before the CDR3 terminus, with the missing tail filled in from the germline J gene. The chain joins TRBV18 to TRBJ1-1; tentatively, D is TRBD1 (5 bases). The V end was cut by 7 bases, the J end by 0 bases, with 9 bases between. Germline CDR1 reads KGHSH; CDR2 reads LQKENI. The length of the CDR3 is 13 residues. The CDR3 region is CASLKTVNTEAFF. The part of the CDR3 DNA that was read is TGTGCCAGCTTAAAGACAGTGAACACTGAA. Combining the CDR3 with reference TRBV18 and TRBJ1-1 gives the whole variable domain NAGVMQNPRHLVRRRGQEARLRCSPMKGHSHVYWYRQLPEEGLKFMVYLQKENIIDESGMPKERFSAEFPKEGPSILRIQQVVRGDSAAYFCASLKTVNTEAFFGQGTRLTVV.

Regarding this clone: The CDR3 end falls 3 residues outside the read, so it is completed with the germline J gene. This rearrangement joins TRBV30 to TRBJ2-7; D is possibly TRBD1 (7 bases). Germline values: CDR1 GTSNPN, CDR2 SVGIG (reference sequence). This CDR3 has 18 residues. Deletions cut 2 bases from V and 5 bases from J, with 28 bases between. CDR3 DNA (partial): TGTGCCTGGAGTCCACTTTGGCCCCCCACAGGGGAGGTCGACGAG. This encodes CAWSPLWPPTGEVDE. The complete CDR3 reads CAWSPLWPPTGEVDEQYF.

For this clone: The read comes to an end 3 residues before the CDR3 does, leaving the germline J gene to fill in the end. The chain joins TRBV11-1 to TRBJ2-7; 7 bases fit TRBD1. Trimming at V came to 7 bases and at J to 5 bases, leaving 11 bases not matched to a gene. CDR1 is SGHAT and CDR2 is FQDESV in the germline V gene (reference sequence). This CDR3 comprises 14 residues. CDR3 sequence: CASTLLGGIHEQYF. CDR3 DNA, as far as it was read: TGTGCCAGCACCCTATTAGGGGGCATCCACGAG.

This clone was detected only a few times. The observed sequence ends 3 residues before the CDR3 terminus, with the missing tail filled in from the germline J gene. V usage is TRBV20-1 and J usage is TRBJ2-1; D may be TRBD2 (6 bases). This CDR3 is 15 amino acids long. Germline V gives CDR1 DFQATT, CDR2 SNEGSKA (reference sequence). Trimming took off 4 bases at V and 7 bases at J, with 20 bases between the two ends. CDR3 DNA, as far as it was read: TGCAGTGCTAATAACCCACGGCTAGCGCCGAATGAG. It is translated as CSANNPRLAPNE. The whole CDR3 protein is CSANNPRLAPNEQFF.

Details on this clone: With the read ending 3 residues before the CDR3 end, the germline J gene is used to fill in that end. The rearrangement uses TRBV19 and TRBJ1-5; D not certain. From germline, CDR1 is LNHDA and CDR2 SQIVND (reference sequence). There are 12 residues in the CDR3. V was cut by 5 bases and J by 4 bases, with 6 bases left in between. The CDR3 here is CASSGRNQPQHF. The sequenced CDR3 bases are TGTGCCAGTAGTGGCAGAAATCAGCCC.

This clone occurred a few times. The read finishes 3 residues shy of the CDR3 end, and the germline J gene is used to complete it. The V gene is TRBV19, the J gene TRBJ2-2; D is undetermined. Per germline, CDR1 LNHDA and CDR2 SQIVND (reference sequence). This CDR3 contains 13 residues. V shed 7 bases and J shed 4 bases, with 10 bases lying between them. The DNA read from the CDR3 is TGTGCCAGTAATCCACGGTCCACCGGGGAG. This encodes CASNPRSTGE. The whole CDR3 sequence reads CASNPRSTGELFF.

CDR3 region: CASSRDRAYEQYF. The sequenced part of the CDR3 DNA is TGTGCCAGTAGTCGGGACAGGGCCTACGAG. The chain recombines TRBV19 with TRBJ2-7; 9 positions agree with TRBD1. The sequence runs out 3 residues before the end of the CDR3; the remainder is reconstructed from the germline J gene. V shed 5 bases, J shed 2 bases, and the junction held 1 base outside the gene matches. The germline V gene has CDR1 LNHDA and CDR2 SQIVND (reference sequence). The CDR3 runs 13 residues.

The sample holds a few counts of this clone. The sequenced CDR3 bases are TGTGCCAGCAGCTTAGAATCTTCCACTGAA. It codes for CASSLESSTE. The CDR3, in full, reads CASSLESSTEAFF. This sequence joins TRBV11-3 and TRBJ1-1; D remains ambiguous. The CDR3 is cut off 3 residues early in the read; its end comes from the germline J gene. V was trimmed by 0 bases and J by 4 bases, leaving 6 bases between them. The germline gives CDR1 SGHNT, CDR2 YENEEA. The CDR3 runs to 13 residues.

Only a few counts were recorded for this clone. The CDR3 end falls 3 residues outside the read, so it is completed with the germline J gene. The V call is TRBV7-6, the J call TRBJ1-4; D is undetermined. Germline V gene lookup returns CDR1 SGHVS and CDR2 FNYEAQ. This CDR3 contains 13 residues. V was cut by 1 base and J by 5 bases, with 5 bases left in between. The CDR3: CASSLVGNEKLFF. CDR3 DNA (partial): TGTGCCAGCAGCTTAGTCGGGAATGAAAAA.

In regard to this clone: The DNA ends 3 residues before the CDR3 does, and the rest of the CDR3 is filled in from the germline J gene. The J gene is TRBJ2-1, the V gene TRBV6-2 or TRBV6-3; 8 bases match TRBD2. V lost 6 bases to trimming and J lost 4 bases; unmatched junction nucleotides: 11. Germline CDR1 MNHEY, CDR2 SVGEGT. The CDR3 totals 16 residues. The CDR3 region is CASSPEAGVRYNEQFF. The part of the CDR3 DNA that was read is TGTGCCAGCAGCCCCGAAGCGGGAGTACGGTACAATGAG.

There are many counts of this clone. The CDR3 end falls 3 residues outside the read, so it is completed with the germline J gene. The chain carries TRBV11-3 and TRBJ2-2; a possible D gene is TRBD1 (6 bases). V dropped 5 bases and J dropped 6 bases, with 10 bases sitting between them. CDR3 length: 13 amino acids. The V gene's germline CDR1 is SGHNT and CDR2 YENEEA. The sequenced part of the CDR3 DNA is TGTGCCAGCAGCCCAGGGGTCCCCGGGGAG. Translating it yields CASSPGVPGE. The full-length CDR3 reads as CASSPGVPGELFF.

Remarks on this clone: The CDR3 end is not reached by the read, which stops 3 residues before it; the germline J gene fills it in. The chain links TRBV18 to TRBJ2-7, with 7 nucleotides matching TRBD1. Trimming removed 5 bases from V and 0 bases from J; junction bases left unmatched: 4. Germline V CDR1 and CDR2: KGHSH, LQKENI. The CDR3 is made up of 14 amino acids. CDR3 DNA (partial): TGTGCCAGCTCAGATGCAGGGGGCTCCTACGAG. This translates into CASSDAGGSYE. The full CDR3 protein is CASSDAGGSYEQYF.

This clone was counted between two and nine times. The read gets to within 3 residues of the CDR3 end, and the germline J gene fills in the rest. The chain recombines TRBV2 with TRBJ1-2, with 9 positions matching TRBD1. Germline trimming cut 4 bases from V and 5 bases from J; bases unmatched to any gene: 8. The CDR3 loop spans 15 amino acids. Per germline, CDR1 SNHLY and CDR2 FYNNEI. The sequenced part of the CDR3 DNA is TGTGCCAGCAGTGCCGGGACAGGGCTTTCTTATGGC. This encodes CASSAGTGLSYG. The full CDR3 reads CASSAGTGLSYGYTF.

About this clone: The read halts 3 residues ahead of the CDR3 end, with the missing end drawn from the germline J gene. The V and J genes are TRBV6-2 or TRBV6-3 and TRBJ1-6, with D perhaps TRBD1 (6 bases). The CDR3 is 14 amino acids. Trimming left V 5 bases short and J 7 bases short, with 12 bases between. The germline V gene has CDR1 MNHEY and CDR2 SVGEGT. Here the CDR3 reads CASSLRGVNSPLHF. CDR3 bases read: TGTGCCAGCAGTCTCAGGGGCGTGAATTCACCC.

Of note for this clone: The observed sequence ends 3 residues before the CDR3 terminus, with the missing tail filled in from the germline J gene. The chain combines TRBV7-2 with TRBJ2-3; a possible D gene is TRBD1 (7 bases). CDR1 and CDR2 from the germline V gene are SGHTA and FQGNSA. The CDR3 contains 15 residues. The germline V and J ends were trimmed by 1 base and 4 bases, with 12 bases remaining between them. The CDR3 bases that were read are TGTGCCAGCAGCTTAGGCGGAGGGGGCGCAGATACG. This sequence encodes CASSLGGGGADT. The entire CDR3 is CASSLGGGGADTQYF.

Within the sample, this clone is medium-sized. Sequencing ends 3 residues short of the CDR3 end; the germline J gene provides the rest. The rearrangement links TRBV20-1 to TRBJ2-1; TRBD2 matches 9 bases. Losses at the gene ends were 3 bases for V and 4 bases for J; bases not matched to a gene: 4. The CDR3 sequence is 14 residues long. Germline lookup yields CDR1 DFQATT and CDR2 SNEGSKA (reference sequence). The CDR3 sequence: CSARGLAGYNEQFF. The DNA read from the CDR3 is TGCAGTGCTAGGGGGCTAGCGGGGTACAATGAG.

This clone has a handful of counts. The CDR3 is CASSSGLAGSGEQYF. Incomplete CDR3 DNA: TGTGCCAGCAGCTCCGGACTAGCGGGTAGTGGCGAG. The chain joins TRBV11-3 to TRBJ2-7, with 11 bases that match TRBD2. The read ends 3 residues shy of where the CDR3 ends; the end is completed using the germline J gene. V was clipped by 4 bases and J by 6 bases; unmatched bases: 8. Germline loops: CDR1 SGHNT, CDR2 YENEEA. The CDR3 is 15 amino acids.

This clone was observed a few times. The read gets to within 3 residues of the CDR3 end, and the germline J gene fills in the rest. The chain uses TRBV7-8 and TRBJ2-7; 12 bases match TRBD1. The CDR3 is made up of 14 amino acids. Germline V gene lookup returns CDR1 SGHVS and CDR2 FQNEAQ. The trim removed 6 bases at V and 2 bases at J, leaving 2 bases unmatched. The CDR3 bases that were read are TGTGCCAGCAGAAGGGACAGGGGGCCCTACGAG. It encodes CASRRDRGPYE. The entire CDR3 protein reads CASRRDRGPYEQYF.

This clone was observed a few times. The read gets to within 3 residues of the CDR3 end, and the germline J gene fills in the rest. The V and J genes are TRBV6-2 or TRBV6-3 and TRBJ1-2; 7 bases align to TRBD1. The CDR3 totals 16 residues. Germline CDR1 MNHEY, CDR2 SVGEGT. Unmatched junction bases numbered 10, after V lost 6 bases and J lost 0 bases. The part of the CDR3 DNA that was read is TGTGCCAGCAGCCGCGCCGGACAGGAATCTAACTATGGC. Encoded protein: CASSRAGQESNYG. The complete CDR3 protein is CASSRAGQESNYGYTF.

A word on this clone: Sequencing ends 3 residues short of the CDR3 end; the germline J gene provides the rest. The V call is TRBV7-2, the J call TRBJ1-3, with 7 bases lining up with TRBD1. The CDR3 length is 13 residues. After removal of 5 bases from V and 4 bases from J, the junction contained 2 bases not matched to a gene. Per germline, CDR1 SGHTA and CDR2 FQGNSA. CDR3 residues: CASSRGRGNTIYF. CDR3 bases read: TGTGCCAGCAGCAGGGGGCGCGGAAACACC.